The next 26 T cell receptor beta chains were all read from a single sample in a study of T cells after yellow fever vaccination. TCRdb reanalysed the 5' RACE reads using MiXCR and keeps one entry per CDR3 protein. The sample carries nearly 70,000 distinct CDR3 sequences, less than 8.5% recorded once. The material sequenced was CD8+ T cells sorted from PBMCs, taken roughly seven weeks after the first yellow fever vaccination. These receptors were taken from a man between 18 and 35 years old who received the YFV17D yellow fever vaccine.

This clonotype occurred many times. V and J are TRBV12-3 or TRBV12-4 and TRBJ1-2; D is unresolved. The germline V and J ends were trimmed by 7 bases and 9 bases, with 12 bases remaining between them. The CDR3 length is 11 residues. The CDR3: CASILTGSYTF. CDR3 bases: TGTGCCAGCATTCTGACCGGTAGCTACACCTTC.

In this sample, this clonotype turned up many times. The V gene is TRBV7-2, the J gene TRBJ2-1, with unresolved D. This CDR3 has 15 amino acids. Deletions cut 5 bases from V and 0 bases from J, with 11 bases between. The germline gives CDR1 SGHTA, CDR2 FQGNSA. CDR3 sequence: CASSPDGYSYNEQFF. The CDR3 nucleotides read TGTGCCAGCAGCCCTGACGGGTACTCCTACAATGAGCAGTTCTTC.

CDR3 loop: CASSLRAGGPNQPQHF. In DNA, the CDR3 is TGTGCCAGCAGTTTACGGGCAGGGGGCCCCAATCAGCCCCAGCATTTT. The J gene is TRBJ1-5, the V gene TRBV27; 8 bases are a match to TRBD1. The CDR3 is made up of 16 amino acids. From germline, CDR1 is MNHEY and CDR2 SMNVEV (reference sequence). V shed 2 bases, J shed 3 bases, and the junction held 6 bases outside the gene matches.

Notes on this clonotype: A clone one base away is much larger, so this may be a read error. The V and J genes are TRBV15 and TRBJ2-1, with D possibly TRBD2 on 6 matching bases. The CDR3 sequence is 14 residues long. The germline V gene has CDR1 LNHNV and CDR2 YYDKDF (reference sequence). V was shortened by 0 bases and J by 6 bases, with 9 bases between the two germline ends. Written as DNA, the CDR3 is TGTGCCACCAGCAGAGACGGTAGCGGCAATGAGCAGTTCTTC. It is translated as CATSRDGSGNEQFF.

V usage is TRBV25-1 and J usage is TRBJ1-5; D perhaps matches TRBD1 (6 bases). The germline V gene has CDR1 MGHDK and CDR2 SYGVNS. The CDR3 is made up of 16 amino acids. The V gene lost 0 bases and the J gene lost 4 bases, with 13 bases spanning the gap. This chain's CDR3 is CASSEYGTPGNQPQHF. The CDR3 DNA reads as TGTGCCAGCAGTGAATACGGGACACCGGGTAATCAGCCCCAGCATTTT. Full variable domain (rest looked up from reference TRBV25-1 and TRBJ1-5): EADIYQTPRYLVIGTGKKITLECSQTMGHDKMYWYQQDPGMELHLIHYSYGVNSTEKGDLSSESTVSRIRTEHFPLTLESARPSHTSQYLCASSEYGTPGNQPQHFGDGTRLSIL.

At least ten counts were recorded for this clonotype. This sequence joins TRBV6-2 or TRBV6-3 and TRBJ2-3; TRBD2 agrees at 7 bases. The CDR3 is made up of 14 amino acids. V shed 8 bases and J 2 bases; nucleotides not matched to a gene: 7. Germline CDR1 MNHEY, CDR2 SVGEGT. CDR3 residues: CASGAGLVTDTQYF. For the CDR3, the DNA is TGTGCCAGCGGAGCGGGGTTAGTCACAGATACGCAGTATTTT.

The table lists this clonotype with a few counts. This chain connects TRBV15 to TRBJ1-5; no definite D call. This CDR3 spans 15 amino acids. The germline V and J ends were trimmed by 0 bases and 7 bases, with 13 bases remaining between them. The germline gives CDR1 LNHNV, CDR2 YYDKDF (reference sequence). The CDR3 protein is CATSRDRLGSQPQHF. The CDR3 DNA reads TGTGCCACCAGCAGAGATCGCCTCGGGTCGCAGCCCCAGCATTTT.

The chain recombines TRBV9 with TRBJ1-3; TRBD1 agrees at 9 bases. Per germline, CDR1 SGDLS and CDR2 YYNGEE. V lost 0 bases, J lost 9 bases, and 1 base stayed unmatched. CDR3 length equals 13 residues. The CDR3: CASSVGQGGTIYF. The CDR3 DNA reads as TGTGCCAGCAGCGTAGGACAGGGGGGCACCATATATTTT.

Note on this clonotype: This likely reflects a read error, since a far larger clone is one base away. The chain carries TRBV12-3 or TRBV12-4 and TRBJ2-1; D unclear. Trimming removed 3 bases from V and 8 bases from J, with 5 bases in between. This CDR3 has 11 amino acids. CDR3 DNA: TGTGCCAGCAGTTTCCGAGATGAGCAGTTCTTC. Amino acid sequence: CASSFRDEQFF.

This rearrangement joins TRBV7-2 to TRBJ2-5; 10 nucleotides line up with TRBD1. V lost 4 bases to trimming and J lost 4 bases; unmatched junction nucleotides: 6. The length of the CDR3 is 15 residues. Germline V CDR1 and CDR2: SGHTA, FQGNSA. The CDR3, as DNA: TGTGCCAGCAGCTCGACAGGGGGCAGTTTAGAGACCCAGTACTTC. The encoded protein is CASSSTGGSLETQYF.

The chain is built from TRBV27 and TRBJ2-7; D possibly uses TRBD1 or TRBD2 (5 bases each). Between the trimmed V and J ends, which lost 5 bases and 3 bases, there was a span of 11 bases. CDR3 length equals 13 residues. Germline-derived CDR1 and CDR2 are MNHEY and SMNVEV (reference sequence). The CDR3 nucleotides read TGTGCCAGCAGTCTGGGACGGTTCTACGAGCAGTACTTC. Residues: CASSLGRFYEQYF.

There are many counts of this clonotype. This chain uses TRBV6-4 with TRBJ2-2, with D uncertain. This CDR3 spans 13 amino acids. CDR1 is MRHNA and CDR2 is SNTAGT in the germline V gene. Trimming pared 0 bases from V and 4 bases from J, leaving 3 bases between. For the CDR3, the DNA is TGTGCCAGCAGTGACTCTAGCACCGGGGAGCTGTTTTTT. Translation: CASSDSSTGELFF.

In its sample, this clonotype was seen many times. The chain joins TRBV28 to TRBJ1-5, with D unresolved. The CDR3 runs 16 residues. V lost 5 bases and J 4 bases, leaving 18 bases between the germline ends. Germline V gene lookup returns CDR1 MDHEN and CDR2 SYDVKM. DNA for the CDR3: TGTGCCAGCAGTAGAAGGCAGCCCCTTTCTAATCAGCCCCAGCATTTT. It specifies CASSRRQPLSNQPQHF.

This clonotype was picked up many times. The V gene is TRBV9, the J gene TRBJ2-3, with 7 nucleotides matching TRBD2. The V gene's germline CDR1 is SGDLS and CDR2 YYNGEE. The trim removed 3 bases at V and 0 bases at J, leaving 4 bases unmatched. The CDR3 spans 15 residues. For the CDR3, the DNA is TGTGCCAGCAGCGAAACTAGCGCGAGCACAGATACGCAGTATTTT. Its translation is CASSETSASTDTQYF.

This clonotype has ten or more counts. This chain links TRBV20-1 with TRBJ2-7; 10 positions match TRBD2. CDR3 length equals 14 residues. V dropped 1 base and J dropped 4; count of bases not matched to a gene: 4. Germline loops: CDR1 DFQATT, CDR2 SNEGSKA (reference sequence). The DNA of the CDR3 is TGCAGTGCTAGAGTGCCTAGCGGGGGTTACGAGCAGTACTTC. Its protein product is CSARVPSGGYEQYF.

This clonotype was counted at least ten times. DNA of the CDR3: TGTGCCAGCAGCTCATCGCTAGCCACAGATACGCAGTATTTT. As protein: CASSSSLATDTQYF. The chain uses TRBV7-9 and TRBJ2-3, with D possibly TRBD2 on 5 matching bases. The CDR3 runs 14 residues. Germline CDR1 is SEHNR and CDR2 is FQNEAQ (reference sequence). The V and J ends lost 4 bases and 2 bases respectively, with 10 bases between them.

This chain connects TRBV7-3 to TRBJ2-2, with 8 bases that match TRBD1. Per the germline V gene, CDR1 is SGHTA and CDR2 is FQGTGA. The CDR3 sequence is 13 residues long. Trimming at V came to 5 bases and at J to 10 bases, leaving 6 bases not matched to a gene. The CDR3 nucleotides are TGTGCCAGCAGCAAGACAGGGGTCGAGGAGCTGTTTTTT. Amino acids: CASSKTGVEELFF. Filled out from reference TRBV7-3 and TRBJ2-2, the complete variable domain reads GAGVSQTPSNKVTEKGKYVELRCDPISGHTALYWYRQSLGQGPEFLIYFQGTGAADDSGLPNDRFFAVRPEGSVSTLKIQRTERGDSAVYLCASSKTGVEELFFGEGSRLTVL.

This clonotype was detected ten times or more. The V gene is TRBV20-1, the J gene TRBJ1-1; D is possibly TRBD1 (6 bases). The CDR3 sequence is 13 residues long. V dropped 4 bases and J dropped 2 bases, with 11 bases sitting between them. Germline CDR1 is DFQATT and CDR2 is SNEGSKA (reference sequence). CDR3 bases: TGCAGTGCTATGAAGGGGGGAAACACTGAAGCTTTCTTT. As protein: CSAMKGGNTEAFF.

This clonotype was counted only a few times. V is TRBV6-5 and J is TRBJ1-1; 8 bases fit TRBD1. The CDR3 is 15 amino acids. The V gene end was trimmed by 5 bases and the J gene end by 1 base; junction bases not matched to a gene: 6. Per germline, CDR1 MNHEY and CDR2 SVGAGI. In nucleotides, the CDR3 is TGTGCCAGCAGTCCATCAGGGACAGGGAACACTGAAGCTTTCTTT. Translated, it gives CASSPSGTGNTEAFF.

This clonotype was recorded at least ten times. The chain joins TRBV5-1 to TRBJ2-2; D unclear. CDR1 and CDR2 (germline): SGHRS, YFSETQ. Trimming left V 2 bases short and J 3 bases short, with 11 bases between. The CDR3 length is 15 residues. The CDR3 DNA reads TGCGCCAGCAGCTTTGAGCTAACCTACACCGGGGAGCTGTTTTTT. This codes for CASSFELTYTGELFF. The full variable domain, with the rest looked up from reference TRBV5-1 and TRBJ2-2, is KAGVTQTPRYLIKTRGQQVTLSCSPISGHRSVSWYQQTPGQGLQFLFEYFSETQRNKGNFPGRFSGRQFSNSRSEMNVSTLELGDSALYLCASSFELTYTGELFFGEGSRLTVL.

This sequence joins TRBV2 and TRBJ1-5; TRBD1 might be the D (6 bases). Trimming removed 6 bases at V and 1 base at J, with 13 bases between. Germline V gives CDR1 SNHLY, CDR2 FYNNEI. The CDR3 extends over 15 amino acids. This chain's CDR3 is CASRYRDLSNQPQHF. The CDR3 region has the DNA TGTGCCAGCAGGTACAGGGACCTAAGCAATCAGCCCCAGCATTTT.

This clonotype occurred many times. J is TRBJ2-2 and V is TRBV6-2 or TRBV6-3, with no clear D. V was trimmed by 5 bases and J by 6 bases, leaving 7 bases between them. The germline CDR1 and CDR2 sequences are MNHEY and SVGEGT. This CDR3 is 12 amino acids long. This chain's CDR3 is CASSPAPGELFF. As DNA, the CDR3 is TGTGCCAGCAGTCCGGCTCCCGGGGAGCTGTTTTTT.

This clonotype was counted many times. This chain joins TRBV12-3 or TRBV12-4 and TRBJ1-4; no firm D call. The V and J ends lost 6 bases and 0 bases respectively, with 11 bases between them. The CDR3 spans 15 residues. The CDR3 DNA reads TGTGCCAGCAGGGGCTCGGGCCCAACTAATGAAAAACTGTTTTTT. This codes for CASRGSGPTNEKLFF.

A few counts support this clonotype. The rearrangement uses TRBV7-2 and TRBJ2-1, with TRBD2 matching over 8 bases. J gave up 6 bases and V 8 bases, and 9 bases lay outside the gene matches. Per germline, CDR1 SGHTA and CDR2 FQGNSA. This CDR3 has 14 residues. In nucleotides, the CDR3 is TGTGCCAGCCTGGCCGGGGGGGCCTTCAATGAGCAGTTCTTC. It yields the protein CASLAGGAFNEQFF.

There are many counts of this clonotype. V is TRBV2 and J is TRBJ2-7; the D gene could be TRBD1 or TRBD2 (5 bases each). The CDR3 is made up of 14 amino acids. The V end lost 7 bases, the J end lost 7 bases, and 20 bases lay between the germline ends. Looked up from germline, CDR1 is SNHLY and CDR2 is FYNNEI. The CDR3 region is CASTQRGSQREQYF. In nucleotides, the CDR3 is TGTGCCAGCACCCAACGGGGCTCGCAGAGGGAGCAGTACTTC.

This chain links TRBV15 with TRBJ2-4, with D possibly matching TRBD1 (6 bases). CDR1 and CDR2 from the germline V gene are LNHNV and YYDKDF (reference sequence). The CDR3 contains 16 residues. The germline V and J ends were trimmed by 6 bases and 1 base, with 16 bases remaining between them. The DNA for the CDR3 is TGTGCCACCAGAGCGAGTCAGGGGCAGGCCAAAAACATTCAGTACTTC. Translating gives CATRASQGQAKNIQYF.